This paragraph reports one TCR beta chain. Its cognate antigen has yet to be identified. No much larger clone exists at a distance of one base, and base qualities are not known. V drops 0 bases and J drops 0 bases, leaving 6 bases in between. Inclusive of the bounding cysteine and phenylalanine, the CDR3 is 14 residues long. Kept here is only the CDR3 DNA, which spans 42 bases and is read in frame from base 1. Based on the germline V gene, the CDR1 and CDR2 sequences are MNHEY and SVGAGI. The sample's time point, from its label and the paper: baseline before first vaccination. The vaccinee samples were drawn from two UK trials, COV001 and COV002, one of which was a single-blind randomized controlled phase 2/3 trial testing AZD1222 (ChAdOx1 nCoV-19) in healthy adults. For TCRbeta chain sequencing, PBMC samples were collected from trial participants at day 0 and at day 28 after the second dose. The sample belongs to a study of T cell responses to AZD1222 COVID-19 vaccine (dated by TCRdb to the early 2020s). Turning to the overall study: Because spike-specific TCR depth and breadth did not differ between the two schedules, AZD1222 recipients who got a second dose at roughly 4 weeks were pooled with those who got a second dose at roughly 12 weeks. Trial participants were enrolled into age subgroups of 18-55, 56-69 and 70-plus years, which contained about 150, 27 and 61 TCR-sequenced participants, respectively. A total of 233 trial participants underwent TCR sequencing, of whom about 200 had received two doses of AZD1222 and around 25 had received two doses of the MenACWY control vaccine. What the authors observed across the whole study: No day 14 peak-response samples were available, so repertoires were characterized only after the peak T cell response. Reportedly, close to half of the unique spike-specific TCRs recognized epitopes lying outside the regions that are mutated in the B.1.351 and B.1.1.7 variants. The whole spike protein was spanned by vaccine-associated CD4 TCRs, and dominant responses were seen in regions 160-218 and 743-854. After two AZD1222 doses, spike-specific TCR breadth and depth were significantly higher than at day 0 and than in MenACWY recipients. Only five to seven AZD1222 recipients were SARS-CoV-2 seropositive at baseline, limiting conclusions about previously exposed vaccinees. The 56-69-year group was small, and its depth increase did not reach significance, likely because of low power. Participants were mostly white British, with more females than males. The authors suggested clonal diversity may have been underestimated.

The CDR3 regions of human TCRbeta chains were analyzed by immunosequencing. In the paper's pipeline: Repertoire TCRs were checked for matches against a reference library of SARS-CoV-2-specific TCRs that had been generated using the MIRA antigen-specificity platform. Breadth was defined as the fraction of unique TCRs that were SARS-CoV-2-associated. Depth was defined as the fraction of total T cells that were SARS-CoV-2-associated. Each spike-specific TCR was assigned to its reactive spike region and to a CD4 or CD8 class using the MIRA data. Log10-transformed breadth and depth values were compared by one-way ANOVA with Sidak's multiple comparisons tests. Drawn from immuneACCESS, this table holds only the in-frame rearrangements with V and J called that TCRdb kept. Clones are partly lost; checked studies trace under half to an unresolved V gene and leave the rest unexplained. V and J calls and clone size are as listed in that table; D and trimming were resolved from the DNA. The sample records 100,000 or so clones, over 90% of which are singletons. The leading ten clones occupy around 1.7% of the sample.

The sequence derives from an adult in good health. The specimen comprised peripheral blood, sampled on day 0 of AZD1222 vaccination. The sequence is built from TRBV6-5 and TRBJ2-7, and possibly TRBD2, on 6 matching bases. CDR3 protein: CASSYSRGSYEQYF. The DNA sequence follows: TGTGCCAGCAGTTACTCGCGGGGCTCCTACGAGCAGTACTTC.